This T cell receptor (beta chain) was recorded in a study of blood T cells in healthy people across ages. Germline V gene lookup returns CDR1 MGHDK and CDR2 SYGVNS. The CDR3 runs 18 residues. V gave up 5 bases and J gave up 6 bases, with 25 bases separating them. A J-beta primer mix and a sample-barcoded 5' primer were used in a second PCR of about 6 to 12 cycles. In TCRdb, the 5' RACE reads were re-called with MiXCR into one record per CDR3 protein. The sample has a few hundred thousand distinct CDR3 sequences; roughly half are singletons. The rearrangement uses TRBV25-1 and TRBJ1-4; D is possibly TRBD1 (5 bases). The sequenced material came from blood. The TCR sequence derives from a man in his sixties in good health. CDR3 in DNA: TGTGCCAGCAGTTCAAGGGGCGGCACAAGTTCAACACATGAAAAACTGTTTTTT. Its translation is CASSSRGGTSSTHEKLFF.